The clone carrying this T cell receptor (beta chain) was detected only a few times. Its antigen is not identified. This could be a read error, since a much larger clone is one nucleotide away. The CDR3 consists of 14 residues. Germline V gene sequence: CDR1 DFQATT, CDR2 SNEGSKA (reference sequence). The data were obtained in a study of blood T cells in healthy people across ages. General study points: Leaving the PBMCs unsorted stopped any conclusive comparison of naive versus antigen-experienced cells.

Sample-barcoded 5' priming and a J-beta primer mix drove a second PCR of roughly 7 to 11 cycles. Via MiXCR, TCRdb re-called the 5' RACE reads, giving one row per CDR3 protein. The repertoire includes roughly 1,700,000 distinct CDR3 sequences, under 30% of them detected once, and roughly 8% sits in the top ten. Specimen: blood. This chain joins TRBV20-1 and TRBJ2-3; 8 nucleotides match TRBD2. The origin of this receptor is a woman aged 25-40 years in good health. CDR3 protein: CSARREGPTDMQYF. For the CDR3, the DNA is TGCAGTGCTAGACGGGAGGGCCCTACAGATATGCAGTATTTT.